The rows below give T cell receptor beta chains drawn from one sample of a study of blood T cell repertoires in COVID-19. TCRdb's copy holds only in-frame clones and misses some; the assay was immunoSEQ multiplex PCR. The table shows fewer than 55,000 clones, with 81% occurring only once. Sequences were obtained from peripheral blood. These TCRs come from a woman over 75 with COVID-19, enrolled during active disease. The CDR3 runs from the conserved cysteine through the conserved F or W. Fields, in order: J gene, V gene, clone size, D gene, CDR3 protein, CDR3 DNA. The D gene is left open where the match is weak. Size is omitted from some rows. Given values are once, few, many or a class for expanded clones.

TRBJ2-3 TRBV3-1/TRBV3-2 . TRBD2 CASTTGLAGADTQYF TGTGCCAGCACCACGGGACTAGCGGGAGCAGATACGCAGTATTTT
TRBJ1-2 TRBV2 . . CASSDYLQVNYGYTF TGTGCCAGCAGCGATTACTTACAGGTTAACTATGGCTACACCTTC
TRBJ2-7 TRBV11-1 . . CASSSQGAGSYEQYF TGTGCCAGCAGCTCACAGGGAGCGGGATCCTACGAGCAGTACTTC
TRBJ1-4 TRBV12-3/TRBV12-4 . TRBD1 CASSTGGNEKLFF TGTGCCAGCAGTACAGGGGGCAATGAAAAACTGTTTTTT
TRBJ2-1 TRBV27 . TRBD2 CARAKGTSGHNEQFF TGTGCCAGAGCAAAAGGGACTAGCGGTCACAATGAGCAGTTCTTC
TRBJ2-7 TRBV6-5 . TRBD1 CASRDRGREQYF TGTGCCAGCCGGGACAGGGGGCGTGAGCAGTACTTC
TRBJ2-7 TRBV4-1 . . CASSQGSVGYEQYF TGCGCCAGCAGCCAAGGATCGGTCGGCTACGAGCAGTACTTC
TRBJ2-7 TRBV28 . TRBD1 CASSRTGLYEQYF TGTGCCAGCAGTCGGACAGGTTTGTACGAGCAGTACTTC
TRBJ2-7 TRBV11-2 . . CASSLRGTDYEQYF TGTGCCAGCAGCTTACGGGGGACAGACTACGAGCAGTACTTC
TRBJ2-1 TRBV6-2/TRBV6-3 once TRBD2 CASSSLSGRRVSEQFF TGTGCCAGCAGTTCTCTTAGCGGGAGGAGGGTGAGTGAGCAGTTCTTC
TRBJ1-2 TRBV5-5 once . CASSPVGHSNYGYTF TGTGCCAGCAGCCCGGTGGGGCACTCTAACTATGGCTACACCTTC
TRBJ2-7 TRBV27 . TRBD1 CASSPTGIDEQYF TGTGCCAGCAGCCCGACAGGGATAGACGAGCAGTACTTC
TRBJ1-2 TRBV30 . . CAWRDYGGNYGYTF TGTGCCTGGAGAGATTACGGGGGTAACTATGGCTACACCTTC
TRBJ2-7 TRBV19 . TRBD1 CASSLRQGSYEQYF TGTGCCAGTAGCCTCCGACAGGGTTCCTACGAGCAGTACTTC
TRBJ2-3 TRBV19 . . CASSIMGQGSDTQYF TGTGCCAGTAGTATAATGGGTCAGGGATCGGATACGCAGTATTTT
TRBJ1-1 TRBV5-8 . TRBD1 CASRLGTGGKNTEAFF TGTGCCAGCAGGCTGGGGACAGGGGGCAAGAACACTGAAGCTTTCTTT
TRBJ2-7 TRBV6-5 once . CASEGGKNEQYF TGTGCCAGCGAGGGGGGGAAAAACGAGCAGTACTTC
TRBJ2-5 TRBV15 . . CATSRDNRAEGAPRKPQYF TGTGCCACCAGCAGAGATAACAGGGCGGAGGGGGCTCCCCGCAAACCCCAGTACTTC
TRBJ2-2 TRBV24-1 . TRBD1 CATSDPTGFSTGELFF TGTGCCACCAGTGATCCGACAGGGTTCAGTACCGGGGAGCTGTTTTTT
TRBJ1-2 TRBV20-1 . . CSASPGLAYGYTF TGCAGTGCTAGTCCGGGGTTAGCCTATGGCTACACCTTC
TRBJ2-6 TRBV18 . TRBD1 CASSPIRDRVPGANVLTF TGTGCCAGCTCACCCATCCGGGACAGGGTCCCTGGGGCCAACGTCCTGACTTTC
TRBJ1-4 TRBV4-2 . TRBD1 CASSQGGTGSEKLFF TGTGCCAGCAGCCAAGGGGGGACAGGGAGTGAAAAACTGTTTTTT
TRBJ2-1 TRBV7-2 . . CASSLAGALPYNEQFF TGTGCCAGCAGCTTAGCAGGGGCCCTCCCCTACAATGAGCAGTTCTTC
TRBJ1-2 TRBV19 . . CASSIVHDRNYGYTF TGTGCCAGTAGTATAGTCCACGACAGAAACTATGGCTACACCTTC
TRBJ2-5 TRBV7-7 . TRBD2 CASSSSSGMSQYF TGTGCTAGCAGCTCGTCTAGCGGGATGTCCCAGTACTTC
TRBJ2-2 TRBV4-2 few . CASRRSPGTGELFF TGTGCCAGCAGACGGAGTCCGGGCACCGGGGAGCTGTTTTTT
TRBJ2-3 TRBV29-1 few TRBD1 CSVEPQGRYTQYF TGCAGCGTTGAACCACAGGGGAGATATACGCAGTATTTT
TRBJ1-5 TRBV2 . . CASSGGLLGLDQPQHF TGTGCCAGCAGTGGGGGCCTTTTGGGGCTCGATCAGCCCCAGCATTTT
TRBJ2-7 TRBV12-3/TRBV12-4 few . CASSLSGEQYF TGTGCCAGCAGTTTAAGCGGCGAGCAGTACTTC
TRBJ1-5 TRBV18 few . CASSPGIAGVQPQHF TGTGCCAGCTCACCGGGAATAGCCGGGGTTCAGCCCCAGCATTTT
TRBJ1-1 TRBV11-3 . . CASSLITGPGGTEAFF TGTGCCAGCAGCTTAATAACAGGACCAGGCGGCACTGAAGCTTTCTTT
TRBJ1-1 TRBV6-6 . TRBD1 CASSWGGTEMNTEAFF TGTGCCAGCAGTTGGGGTGGGACAGAGATGAACACTGAAGCTTTCTTT
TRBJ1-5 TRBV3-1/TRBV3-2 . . CASSSQGSNQPQHF TGTGCCAGCAGCTCTCAGGGTAGCAATCAGCCCCAGCATTTT
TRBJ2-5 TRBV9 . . CASSVGPGETQYF TGTGCCAGCAGCGTAGGTCCGGGAGAGACCCAGTACTTC
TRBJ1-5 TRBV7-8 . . CASSVSPYSNQPQHF TGTGCCAGCAGCGTTAGTCCTTATAGCAATCAGCCCCAGCATTTT
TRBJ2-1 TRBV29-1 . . CSVDSYEYNEQFF TGCAGCGTTGACTCCTACGAGTACAATGAGCAGTTCTTC
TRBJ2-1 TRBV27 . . CASSPSGTPYNEQFF TGTGCCAGCAGTCCTTCCGGGACACCTTACAATGAGCAGTTCTTC
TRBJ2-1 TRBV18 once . CASSRIPGQHNEQFF TGTGCCAGCTCCCGAATCCCGGGACAACACAATGAGCAGTTCTTC
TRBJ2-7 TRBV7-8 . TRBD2 CASSSGGSRQYF TGTGCCAGCAGCTCGGGCGGGAGTCGGCAGTACTTC
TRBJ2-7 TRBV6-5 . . CASSTSARGREEQYF TGTGCCAGCAGTACATCGGCCAGAGGCCGAGAGGAGCAGTACTTC
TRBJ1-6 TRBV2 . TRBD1 CASTGQGRNSPLHF TGTGCCAGCACCGGACAGGGGCGAAATTCACCCCTCCACTTT
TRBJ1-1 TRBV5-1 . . CASRSGGPNEGTEAFF TGCGCCAGCAGGTCGGGGGGGCCGAACGAGGGCACTGAAGCTTTCTTT
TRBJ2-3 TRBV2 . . CASNWQGWTDTQYF TGTGCCAGCAATTGGCAGGGATGGACAGATACGCAGTATTTT
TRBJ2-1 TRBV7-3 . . CASSPRGGTGSNEQFF TGTGCCAGCAGCCCGCGCGGGGGGACAGGGAGTAATGAGCAGTTCTTC
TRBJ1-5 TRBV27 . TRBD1 CASRGTGVSQPQHF TGTGCCAGCAGGGGGACAGGGGTAAGTCAGCCCCAGCATTTT
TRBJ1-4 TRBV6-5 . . CASETGTGEKLFF TGTGCCAGCGAGACAGGAACCGGGGAAAAACTGTTTTTT
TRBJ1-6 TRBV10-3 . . CAISKDINNSPLHF TGTGCCATCAGCAAGGACATTAATAATTCACCCCTCCACTTT
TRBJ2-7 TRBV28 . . CASSLAGAKQYF TGTGCCAGCAGTTTAGCGGGGGCTAAGCAGTACTTC
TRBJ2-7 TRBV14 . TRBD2 CASSQEPGGLSYEQYF TGTGCCAGCAGCCAAGAACCGGGGGGTTTGTCCTACGAGCAGTACTTC
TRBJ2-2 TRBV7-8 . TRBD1 CASSSTGGAGTGELFF TGTGCCAGCAGCTCGACAGGGGGCGCGGGGACCGGGGAGCTGTTTTTT
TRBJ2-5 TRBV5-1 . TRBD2 CASSLETSGSEGKTQYF TGCGCCAGCAGCTTGGAAACTAGCGGGAGCGAAGGGAAGACCCAGTACTTC
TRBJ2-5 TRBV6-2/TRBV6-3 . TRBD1 CASSRRQGGATETQYF TGTGCCAGCAGCCGGAGACAGGGCGGAGCAACGGAGACCCAGTACTTC
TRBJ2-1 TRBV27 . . CASSGGGGYNEQFF TGTGCCAGCAGCGGGGGTGGCGGGTACAATGAGCAGTTCTTC
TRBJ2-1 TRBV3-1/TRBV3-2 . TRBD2 CASSQDRRGSGSWGDEQFF TGTGCCAGCAGCCAAGATCGGCGGGGGAGCGGGAGCTGGGGAGATGAGCAGTTCTTC
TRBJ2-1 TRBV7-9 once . CASSLESYEQFF TGTGCCAGCAGCTTAGAAAGCTATGAGCAGTTCTTC
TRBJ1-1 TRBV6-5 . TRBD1 CASIGDRGITEAFF TGTGCCAGCATCGGGGACAGGGGAATCACTGAAGCTTTCTTT
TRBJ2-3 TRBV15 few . CATSRGWGDFYTDTQYF TGTGCCACCAGCAGGGGGTGGGGGGATTTTTACACAGATACGCAGTATTTT